This T cell receptor (beta chain) was profiled in a study of blood T cell repertoires in COVID-19. Whole-study context: The United States, Italy and Spain provided the acute and convalescent COVID-19 samples.

The V gene end was trimmed by 5 bases and the J gene end by 4 bases; junction bases not matched to a gene: 3. The CDR3 has 14 residues. In germline, CDR1 is MDHEN, CDR2 SYDVKM. As originally analysed: For nucleated cells, counts were estimated from reference gene primer amplification. The assay was immunoSEQ multiplex PCR, and TCRdb's table has in-frame clones only and misses some. The V and J calls and the clone size are those of that table, but D and trimming were determined from the DNA. Seen here are around 500,000 clones, less than 90% observed once, and the top ten hold around 8%. Everyone who took part was about 18 to 90 years old, and they came from 24 US areas. Donors were grouped by their self-reported clinical history.

This chain links TRBV28 with TRBJ1-3; TRBD1 aligns across 9 bases. Sequencing was done on a sample of PBMCs or T cells enriched from blood (not recorded which). The sequence derives from a woman in her fifties or sixties who had recovered from COVID-19. In DNA, the CDR3 is TGTGCCAGCAGTGGACAGGGGAGGGGAAACACCATATATTTT. It encodes CASSGQGRGNTIYF.